This TCR beta chain was found in a study of identifying expanded T cells in peripheral blood. Some clones are missing from TCRdb's copy, which holds only in-frame ones; the method was immunoSEQ multiplex PCR. The sample holds approximately 86,000 clones, approximately 84% seen once. There are 14 residues in the CDR3. Trimming pared 2 bases from V and 2 bases from J, leaving 10 bases between. The germline gives CDR1 SGHRS, CDR2 YFSETQ. General study results and limits: Differentially abundant clones: about 1.3 between replicates, 16.4 at roughly 2 weeks, over 18 at four.

A note on this clone: Its antigen is as yet unknown.

The source is a person aged 18 to 70 in good health. Sequences were obtained from blood. This chain uses TRBV5-1 with TRBJ2-5; D unclear. The CDR3 region is CASSLLTGQETQYF. The CDR3 coding sequence is TGCGCCAGCAGCTTACTGACCGGACAAGAGACCCAGTACTTC.